This T cell receptor (beta chain) emerged from a study of beta chain features in type 1 diabetes. Notes on the study in general: Any HLA-type effect on TCRB rearrangement remained unresolved here.

TCRB transcripts that were expressed got sequenced, as all of the isolated RNA had been reverse transcribed. Assay used: immunoSEQ multiplex PCR; TCRdb lists only in-frame clones, some missing. The table has approximately 90,000 clones, approximately 32% seen once. Unmatched junction bases numbered 6, after V lost 5 bases and J lost 4 bases. CDR3 length: 14 residues. CDR1 SNHLY and CDR2 FYNNEI come from the germline V gene. Details on this clone: Its antigen is unknown.

The chain carries TRBV2 and TRBJ2-3; 7 bases are shared with TRBD2. The receptor was isolated from a young woman in good health. Material: stem cell memory CD4+ T cells from blood. CDR3 DNA sequence: TGTGCCAGCAGTCCAACTAGCGTCTCAGATACGCAGTATTTT. It codes for CASSPTSVSDTQYF. The whole variable domain, remainder taken from reference TRBV2 and TRBJ2-3, is EPEVTQTPSHQVTQMGQEVILRCVPISNHLYFYWYRQILGQKVEFLVSFYNNEISEKSEIFDDQFSVERPDGSNFTLKIRSTKLEDSAMYFCASSPTSVSDTQYFGPGTRLTVL.